Following are 6 T cell receptor beta chains from one sample sequenced in a study of OX40 agonist ivuxolimab in advanced cancers. TCRdb's table, derived via immunoSEQ multiplex PCR, lists solely in-frame clones and lacks some. The sample carries over 100,000 clones, over 85% recorded once. Here the sequenced sample was CD4+ or CD8+ T cells sorted from blood, taken in a trial of the OX40 agonist ivuxolimab. These receptors all stem from an adult with an advanced solid tumor such as melanoma, head and neck, liver or kidney cancer.

This clone appeared once. The V call is TRBV19, the J call TRBJ2-1; possibly TRBD1 or TRBD2 for D (5 bases each). Trimming shortened V by 4 bases and J by 4 bases, and 14 bases separated the two germline ends. This CDR3 contains 15 residues. Germline V lookup: CDR1 LNHDA, CDR2 SQIVND (reference sequence). In DNA form, the CDR3 reads TGTGCCAGTAGTACCCCGAGGGGTGGTTACAATGAGCAGTTCTTC. It yields the protein CASSTPRGGYNEQFF.

The gene calls are TRBV18 and TRBJ1-6; unclear D gene. With 2 bases removed from V and 10 bases from J, the gap between germline ends came to 9 bases. Per the germline V gene, CDR1 is KGHSH and CDR2 is LQKENI. The CDR3 is 13 amino acids. The CDR3 region has the DNA TGTGCCAGCTCACCAGGGAGTGAATCACCCCTCCACTTT. Amino acid sequence: CASSPGSESPLHF.

The chain uses TRBV7-3 and TRBJ2-1; 7 bases are shared with TRBD2. The ends lost 5 bases at V and 3 bases at J; junction bases unmatched: 7. CDR3 length equals 15 residues. Looked up from germline, CDR1 is SGHTA and CDR2 is FQGTGA. In DNA form, the CDR3 reads TGTGCCAGCAGCCAAAATGGACTAGTCTACAATGAGCAGTTCTTC. Amino acid sequence: CASSQNGLVYNEQFF.

The chain is built from TRBV2 and TRBJ2-5; no clear D. The ends were cut back, 5 bases at V and 2 bases at J, with 9 bases in the middle. Per the germline V gene, CDR1 is SNHLY and CDR2 is FYNNEI. This CDR3 has 13 amino acids. DNA for the CDR3: TGTGCCAGCAGTTCATCGGCGCAAGAGACCCAGTACTTC. Its protein is CASSSSAQETQYF.

V is TRBV6-5 and J is TRBJ1-2; D unclear. This CDR3 has 14 residues. Germline values: CDR1 MNHEY, CDR2 SVGAGI. With 10 bases removed from V and 4 bases from J, the gap between germline ends came to 19 bases. The CDR3 here is CATNPSREGYGYTF. The CDR3, as DNA: TGTGCCACCAACCCGTCGCGGGAGGGCTATGGCTACACCTTC.

This chain uses TRBV5-1 with TRBJ2-7; 9 bases agree with TRBD1. The trim removed 2 bases at V and 4 bases at J, leaving 4 bases unmatched. The CDR3 sequence is 14 residues long. Germline CDR1 SGHRS, CDR2 YFSETQ. CDR3 amino acids: CASSFRDREYEQYF. The DNA of the CDR3 is TGCGCCAGCAGCTTCCGGGACAGGGAGTACGAGCAGTACTTC.